Ten or more counts support the clone carrying this TCR beta chain. The antigen is not known. Read coverage stops 3 residues before the CDR3 terminus; the germline J gene supplies the remainder. The data belong to a study of T cell clonality in common variable immunodeficiency. General study results and limits: Reportedly, TCR beta sequences from common variable immunodeficiency showed fewer deletions and N-nucleotide insertions.

Per the germline V gene, CDR1 is SGHNT and CDR2 is YYREEE (reference sequence). The V end was cut by 0 bases, the J end by 5 bases, with 13 bases between. This CDR3 comprises 15 residues. Repertoires were generated with immunoSEQ multiplex PCR, while TCRdb's copy carries only in-frame clones and drops some. The profile covers tens of thousands of clones, none occurring a single time. The J gene is TRBJ2-3, the V gene TRBV5-4; TRBD1 is a possible D gene (6 bases). This TCR came from a person between 18 and 75 years old in good health. Sequencing input: peripheral blood mononuclear cells. The CDR3 bases that were read are TGTGCCAGCAGCTTGGTCGGGACACCTTTAGATACG. Its translation is CASSLVGTPLDT. The full CDR3 sequence reads CASSLVGTPLDTQYF.